A selection of T cell receptor beta chains follows, all from one sample in a study of cytomegalovirus exposure and HLA in healthy donors. Data came from immunoSEQ multiplex PCR; TCRdb stores just in-frame clones and leaves some out. The table has around 150,000 clones, 91% seen once. The sequenced sample consisted of PBMCs. The receptor source for this set is a young woman in good health and CMV-seropositive. Each CDR3 is given with its conserved first and last residue. D genes are given only for firm matches. Size is stated for part of the rows, as once, few or many counts, or as a class when the clone is expanded.

cdr3_length clone_size j_call v_call d_call cdr3_aa cdr3_nt
15 - TRBJ2-1 TRBV2 TRBD1 CASRAAGTGGNEQFF TGTGCCAGCAGGGCTGCCGGGACAGGGGGCAATGAGCAGTTCTTC
15 - TRBJ1-1 TRBV28 - CASSLGHLMNTEAFF TGTGCCAGCAGCCTCGGACACCTCATGAACACTGAAGCTTTCTTT
14 - TRBJ2-7 TRBV2 TRBD2 CASIPGLANHEQYF TGTGCCAGCATCCCGGGACTAGCGAACCACGAGCAGTACTTC
15 - TRBJ2-1 TRBV7-2 TRBD2 CASSPSAGGDNEQFF TGTGCCAGCAGCCCCTCGGCGGGAGGTGACAATGAGCAGTTCTTC
14 - TRBJ2-4 TRBV2 - CASSDIGQGYIQYF TGTGCCAGCAGTGATATTGGCCAGGGATACATTCAGTACTTC
14 once TRBJ2-7 TRBV27 - CASTPQQGGHEQYF TGTGCCAGCACCCCCCAGCAGGGGGGACACGAGCAGTACTTC
14 - TRBJ1-1 TRBV18 - CASSPNVQGPEAFF TGTGCCAGCTCACCAAATGTACAGGGCCCTGAAGCTTTCTTT
16 - TRBJ1-4 TRBV4-1 - CASSQDPRIPSEKLFF TGCGCCAGCAGCCAAGATCCCAGGATTCCTTCTGAAAAACTGTTTTTT
18 - TRBJ2-1 TRBV4-1 - CASSQKLWERGSYNEQFF TGCGCCAGCAGCCAAAAGTTATGGGAGAGAGGAAGCTACAATGAGCAGTTCTTC
14 - TRBJ1-2 TRBV5-6 - CASRNPGQLYGYTF TGTGCCAGCAGGAACCCAGGACAGCTCTATGGCTACACCTTC
14 - TRBJ2-7 TRBV5-1 TRBD1 CASSLADRGYEQYF TGCGCCAGCAGCTTGGCGGACAGGGGCTACGAGCAGTACTTC
17 - TRBJ2-3 TRBV29-1 TRBD1 CSVEGAFRGLGTDTQYF TGCAGCGTTGAAGGGGCATTCAGGGGGCTTGGCACAGATACGCAGTATTTT
15 once TRBJ1-2 TRBV19 - CASTDPSGGAYGYTF TGTGCCAGTACTGACCCGAGTGGGGGGGCCTATGGCTACACCTTC
12 - TRBJ1-2 TRBV19 - CASSISHYGYTF TGTGCCAGTAGTATCAGTCATTATGGCTACACCTTC
15 - TRBJ1-2 TRBV9 - CASSLSGGPNYGYTF TGTGCCAGCAGCCTATCAGGTGGCCCTAACTATGGCTACACCTTC
12 - TRBJ2-7 TRBV7-9 TRBD1 CATSQGIYEQYF TGTGCCACATCACAGGGGATCTACGAGCAGTACTTC
15 - TRBJ1-3 TRBV2 - CASIQLDSSGNTIYF TGTGCCAGCATCCAGCTTGACTCGTCGGGAAACACCATATATTTT
11 - TRBJ2-1 TRBV7-6 TRBD2 CASSRGEAQFF TGTGCCAGCAGCCGGGGGGAAGCGCAGTTCTTC
15 - TRBJ2-1 TRBV11-2 TRBD2 CASSFSGGTYNEQFF TGTGCCAGCAGCTTTAGCGGGGGAACCTACAATGAGCAGTTCTTC
13 - TRBJ1-6 TRBV30 - CAWRGQGFSPLHF TGTGCCTGGAGAGGGCAGGGGTTTTCACCCCTCCACTTT
16 - TRBJ2-2 TRBV6-4 - CASSDNRDSSTGELFF TGTGCCAGCAGTGATAACCGCGACAGTTCAACCGGGGAGCTGTTTTTT
16 - TRBJ2-3 TRBV18 TRBD2 CASSPRLAGVTDTQYF TGTGCCAGCTCACCAAGGCTAGCGGGGGTCACAGATACGCAGTATTTT
15 - TRBJ1-6 TRBV6-1 TRBD1 CASGPGTGISSPLHF TGTGCCAGCGGGCCCGGGACAGGGATTTCTTCACCCCTCCACTTT
14 - TRBJ1-6 TRBV6-6 - CASREGGNNSPLHF TGTGCCAGCAGGGAGGGGGGGAATAATTCACCCCTCCACTTT
17 - TRBJ2-3 TRBV5-4 TRBD2 CASSFLISGDYTDTQYF TGTGCCAGCAGCTTTCTCATTAGCGGGGACTACACAGATACGCAGTATTTT
16 - TRBJ2-7 TRBV11-2 TRBD2 CASSWELAGVSYEQYF TGTGCCAGCAGCTGGGAGCTAGCGGGAGTGTCCTACGAGCAGTACTTC
15 - TRBJ1-1 TRBV28 TRBD1 CASSFLDRAGTEAFF TGTGCCAGCAGTTTTCTGGACAGGGCAGGAACTGAAGCTTTCTTT
15 - TRBJ2-3 TRBV6-5 - CASRHYGARTDTQYF TGTGCCAGCCGCCACTATGGCGCTCGCACAGATACGCAGTATTTT
14 - TRBJ2-2 TRBV5-4 - CASSLDTNTGELFF TGTGCCAGCAGCTTGGATACGAACACCGGGGAGCTGTTTTTT
12 - TRBJ1-2 TRBV27 - CASSSGANGYTF TGTGCCAGCAGTTCTGGGGCTAATGGCTACACCTTC
14 - TRBJ1-2 TRBV5-1 - CASSQAGANYGYTF TGCGCCAGCAGCCAGGCGGGGGCTAACTATGGCTACACCTTC